This T cell receptor (beta chain) was sequenced during a study of identical twins. Overall study findings and caveats: Diverse VJ usage suggested most zero-insertion clonotypes were not invariant T cells.

CDR3 size: 14 residues. Trimming took off 1 base at V and 3 bases at J, with 11 bases between the two ends. Germline CDR1 reads SGDLS; CDR2 reads YYNGEE. Each cDNA held unique molecular identifiers, and template switching gave it a universal primer site. TCRdb re-analysed the 5' RACE reads in MiXCR, keeping a single row per CDR3 protein. The table includes over 200,000 distinct CDR3 sequences, about 10% detected once. At least ten counts were recorded for this clonotype. Its cognate antigen is unknown. Sequencing was done on a sample of memory T cells sorted from blood. V gene TRBV9 combines with J gene TRBJ2-7; a weak D match, TRBD1 (5 bases). This sequence was found in a man aged 50-60 years in good health. Written as DNA, the CDR3 is TGTGCCAGCAGCGTAACAGGTATCGGCTACGAGCAGTACTTC. As protein: CASSVTGIGYEQYF.